This record concerns one TCR beta chain sequence. Its antigen is not identified. This sample is drawn from a study of graft-versus-host responses after intestinal transplantation. Study-wide background: Anti-thymocyte globulin was used for induction in all recipients, who then took tacrolimus and steroids for approximately 3 years. General study points: Some GvH clones appeared in ileal mucosa or blood before recipient bone marrow. Declining HvG levels early post-transplant were linked to peak circulating GvH clone levels.

Produced via immunoSEQ multiplex PCR; TCRdb's table is partial and in-frame only. The table shows about 130,000 clones, with around 90% occurring only once. CDR3 length: 15 residues. CDR1 is SNHLY, CDR2 FYNNEI, per germline. V lost 4 bases and J lost 8; bases outside the gene matches: 6. The gene calls are TRBV2 and TRBJ2-2; 11 nucleotides match TRBD2. The receptor comes from a human donor who received an intestinal transplant. Specimen: unstimulated CD4+ T cells sorted from spleen or lymph node cells, collected before intestinal transplant. The CDR3 sequence is CASSAQTSGTGELFF. CDR3 DNA sequence: TGTGCCAGCAGTGCGCAGACTAGCGGGACGGGGGAGCTGTTTTTT.